This T cell receptor beta chain was sequenced during a study of glioma-infiltrating T cells. Notes on the study in general: Only very few CDR3 sequences appeared in both tissue and blood.

A word on this clonotype: Its antigen remains unidentified.

Amplification of TCR alpha and beta CDR3 regions from RNA used iRepertoire nested multiplex PCR. MiXCR, applied by TCRdb to the multiplex PCR reads, yields one record per CDR3 protein. Among about 380,000 distinct CDR3 sequences, roughly 41% were seen once, and the ten largest hold approximately 12%. Germline assignment: CDR1 MNHNY and CDR2 SVGAGI (reference sequence). This CDR3 spans 16 amino acids. Trimming shortened V by 2 bases and J by 7 bases, and 20 bases separated the two germline ends. The rearrangement joins TRBV6-6 to TRBJ2-5; D not resolved. The TCR comes from a human donor with low-grade glioma or glioblastoma, undergoing nonglioma brain surgery, or in good health (not recorded which). Sequencing input: glioma tissue, nonneoplastic brain tissue, or PBMCs (not recorded which). In DNA, the CDR3 is TGTGCCAGCAGTTACGCCACCGGGTATGGGGTCGGGACCCAGTACTTC. This codes for CASSYATGYGVGTQYF.